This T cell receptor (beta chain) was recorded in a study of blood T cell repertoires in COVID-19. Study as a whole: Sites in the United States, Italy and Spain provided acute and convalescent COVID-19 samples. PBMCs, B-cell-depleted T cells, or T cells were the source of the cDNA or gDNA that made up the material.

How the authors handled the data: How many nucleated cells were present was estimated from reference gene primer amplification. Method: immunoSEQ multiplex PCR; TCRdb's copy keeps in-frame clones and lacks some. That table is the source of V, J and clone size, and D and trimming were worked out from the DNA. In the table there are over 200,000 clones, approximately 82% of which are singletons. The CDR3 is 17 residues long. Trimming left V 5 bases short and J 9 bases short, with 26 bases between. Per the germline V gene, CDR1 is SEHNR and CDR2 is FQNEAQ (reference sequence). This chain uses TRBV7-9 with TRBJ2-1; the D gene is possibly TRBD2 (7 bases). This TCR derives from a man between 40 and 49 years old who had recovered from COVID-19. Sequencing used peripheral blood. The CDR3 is CASSQPPGRGPRVEQFF. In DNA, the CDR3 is TGTGCCAGCAGCCAACCCCCGGGGCGGGGGCCGCGGGTTGAGCAGTTCTTC.